The 26 T cell receptor beta chains reported below all come from one sample, sequenced in a study of patients and donors after allogeneic stem cell transplantation. One entry per CDR3 protein, called by TCRdb with MiXCR from the RT-PCR reads. Among about 960,000 distinct CDR3 sequences listed, roughly 18% were seen once. The sequenced material came from blood, either unsorted or a sorted T cell fraction (not recorded which). All receptors come from a human donor who was either an allogeneic HSCT recipient or a stem cell or donor lymphocyte infusion donor (not recorded which). It is not recorded whose cells these are; they may come from a transplant donor.

The table lists this clonotype with a few counts. The chain recombines TRBV6-5 with TRBJ1-1; D unresolved. Germline assignment: CDR1 MNHEY and CDR2 SVGAGI. CDR3 length: 14 amino acids. V was shortened by 2 bases and J by 1 base, with 8 bases between the two germline ends. The CDR3 nucleotides are TGTGCCAGCAGTTACAACGACGGGAACACTGAAGCTTTCTTT. This gives the protein CASSYNDGNTEAFF.

This clonotype was seen a handful of times. This rearrangement joins TRBV7-9 to TRBJ2-5, with D tentatively TRBD2 (5 bases). Trimming shortened V by 3 bases and J by 3 bases, and 11 bases separated the two germline ends. CDR3 length: 14 residues. Germline V CDR1 and CDR2: SEHNR, FQNEAQ (reference sequence). The CDR3 is CASSFIGNKETQYF. The CDR3 nucleotides read TGTGCCAGCAGCTTTATCGGGAACAAAGAGACCCAGTACTTC.

This clonotype was observed a few times. The chain uses TRBV29-1 and TRBJ2-1; D not certain. The CDR3 length is 13 residues. Germline V gene data show CDR1 as SQVTM and CDR2 as ANQGSEA. V was pared by 4 bases and J by 9 bases, with 16 bases between. The CDR3 bases are TGCAGCGTTGCAGTAAGTGGTCGCCCTGAGCAGTTCTTC. Encoded protein: CSVAVSGRPEQFF.

This clonotype was seen a few times. This sequence joins TRBV10-3 and TRBJ1-2, with 9 bases fitting TRBD1. The V gene's germline CDR1 is ENHRY and CDR2 SYGVKD. With V trimmed by 4 bases and J by 6 bases, 3 bases remained unmatched. This CDR3 region has 13 residues. CDR3 coding DNA: TGTGCCATCAGTGGACAGGGGGGGAATGGCTACACCTTC. Residues: CAISGQGGNGYTF.

This clonotype was counted only a few times. The chain joins TRBV2 to TRBJ2-6; 12 bases are a match to TRBD1. This CDR3 is 15 amino acids long. The V gene's germline CDR1 is SNHLY and CDR2 FYNNEI. The V and J ends lost 6 bases and 11 bases, in that order; junction bases with no gene match: 8. Here the CDR3 reads CASRGGQGASDVLTF. For the CDR3, the DNA is TGTGCCAGCAGAGGGGGACAGGGGGCATCGGACGTCCTGACTTTC. The whole variable domain, remainder taken from reference TRBV2 and TRBJ2-6, is EPEVTQTPSHQVTQMGQEVILRCVPISNHLYFYWYRQILGQKVEFLVSFYNNEISEKSEIFDDQFSVERPDGSNFTLKIRSTKLEDSAMYFCASRGGQGASDVLTFGAGSRLTVL.

The chain recombines TRBV12-3 or TRBV12-4 with TRBJ1-3, with D possibly matching TRBD1 (6 bases). CDR3 length: 16 residues. The germline V and J ends were trimmed by 2 bases and 2 bases, with 13 bases remaining between them. CDR3 region: CASSLRGKATGNTIYF. Written as DNA, the CDR3 is TGTGCCAGCAGTTTAAGGGGGAAAGCGACTGGAAACACCATATATTTT.

This clonotype was seen at least ten times. The CDR3 DNA follows: TGTGCCAGCAGGAAGACAGGTCTTAGTGGAAACACCATATATTTT. Its translation: CASRKTGLSGNTIYF. The rearrangement uses TRBV12-3 or TRBV12-4 and TRBJ1-3; possible D gene TRBD1, 6 bases. This CDR3 has 15 residues. V was trimmed by 6 bases and J by 3 bases, leaving 15 bases between them.

The chain employs TRBV29-1 and TRBJ2-1, with 8 bases that match TRBD2. The V gene's germline CDR1 is SQVTM and CDR2 ANQGSEA. The CDR3 runs 16 residues. After removal of 3 bases from V and 0 bases from J, the junction contained 7 bases not matched to a gene. CDR3 coding DNA: TGCAGCGTTGACGTAGCGGGAAAGCACTCCTACAATGAGCAGTTCTTC. It is translated as CSVDVAGKHSYNEQFF.

This clonotype was counted a few times. The rearrangement links TRBV30 to TRBJ2-7, with a weak D call TRBD1 (5 bases). V dropped 3 bases and J dropped 4 bases, with 13 bases sitting between them. Germline assignment: CDR1 GTSNPN and CDR2 SVGIG (reference sequence). CDR3 length equals 13 residues. The CDR3 loop is CAWSKKGVYEQYF. As DNA, the CDR3 is TGTGCCTGGAGCAAGAAAGGGGTGTACGAGCAGTACTTC.

The V call is TRBV5-1, the J call TRBJ2-3; 12 positions agree with TRBD2. Looked up from germline, CDR1 is SGHRS and CDR2 is YFSETQ. The CDR3 length is 15 residues. With V trimmed by 0 bases and J by 4 bases, 0 bases remained unmatched. The CDR3 DNA reads TGCGCCAGCAGCTTGGCTAGCGGGAGGGCAGATACGCAGTATTTT. Its protein is CASSLASGRADTQYF.

This clonotype has a handful of counts. The chain links TRBV5-1 to TRBJ1-1, with TRBD1 matching 7 bases. Germline CDR1 and CDR2: SGHRS and YFSETQ. V was pared by 4 bases and J by 5 bases, with 11 bases of the junction left unmatched. The CDR3 is 15 residues long. The CDR3 loop is CASSPLRGQHTEAFF. CDR3 bases: TGCGCCAGCAGCCCCCTGAGGGGGCAGCATACTGAAGCTTTCTTT.

This clonotype was seen only a few times. The V gene is TRBV6-6, the J gene TRBJ1-5, with a weak D call TRBD1 (6 bases). V lost 6 bases and J 9 bases, leaving 15 bases between the germline ends. This CDR3 contains 13 residues. In germline, CDR1 is MNHNY, CDR2 SVGAGI (reference sequence). Written as DNA, the CDR3 is TGTGCCAGCAGCGTACAGGGTCTGTGGCCCCAGCATTTT. Amino acid sequence: CASSVQGLWPQHF.

This chain's CDR3 is CASSLDNLYGYTF. CDR3 sequence (DNA): TGCGCCAGCAGCTTGGACAATCTCTATGGCTACACCTTC. The chain carries TRBV5-1 and TRBJ1-2; D gene unclear. Per germline, CDR1 SGHRS and CDR2 YFSETQ. The V and J ends lost 0 bases and 4 bases respectively, with 7 bases between them. The CDR3 has 13 residues.

A few counts support this clonotype. The CDR3 bases are TGTGCCAGCAGGGGACAGGGGGCAGCTAATGAAAAACTGTTTTTT. The encoded protein is CASRGQGAANEKLFF. This chain joins TRBV12-3 or TRBV12-4 and TRBJ1-4, with 12 positions matching TRBD1. The CDR3 consists of 15 residues. The V segment lost 6 bases and the J segment 3 bases; nucleotides outside the gene matches: 2.

The rearrangement joins TRBV19 to TRBJ2-5; the D gene is possibly TRBD2 (6 bases). The germline V gene encodes CDR1 LNHDA and CDR2 SQIVND (reference sequence). V was pared by 5 bases and J by 4 bases, with 20 bases between. This CDR3 region has 16 residues. The CDR3 sequence: CASSPILPAGRETQYF. CDR3 nucleotide sequence: TGTGCCAGTAGTCCAATACTGCCGGCGGGGAGAGAGACCCAGTACTTC.

This clonotype appeared a few times. The CDR3 DNA reads TGCAGTGCTAGAGCCATGACTAGCGTCCAAGAGACCCAGTACTTC. This gives the protein CSARAMTSVQETQYF. The V call is TRBV20-1, the J call TRBJ2-5; TRBD2 matches 8 bases. CDR1 is DFQATT and CDR2 is SNEGSKA in the germline V gene (reference sequence). V trimming: 1 base; J trimming: 1 base; junction bases outside the gene matches: 5. This CDR3 has 15 amino acids.

This clonotype occurred a few times. V and J are TRBV5-1 and TRBJ2-7, with 10 bases aligning to TRBD2. V was clipped by 5 bases and J by 7 bases; unmatched bases: 6. Germline CDR1 is SGHRS and CDR2 is YFSETQ. This CDR3 spans 13 amino acids. CDR3 protein: CASRSGRAEEQYF. CDR3 bases: TGCGCCAGCAGAAGCGGGAGGGCTGAAGAGCAGTACTTC.

This clonotype was counted a few times. This sequence joins TRBV7-2 and TRBJ1-1; D gene uncertain. V was shortened by 4 bases and J by 4 bases, with 7 bases between the two germline ends. Per the germline V gene, CDR1 is SGHTA and CDR2 is FQGNSA. The CDR3 loop spans 12 amino acids. Here the CDR3 reads CASSSISTEAFF. CDR3 coding DNA: TGTGCCAGCAGCTCCATCAGCACTGAAGCTTTCTTT.

This clonotype was counted only a few times. V gene TRBV24-1 combines with J gene TRBJ1-5; D remains unclear. This CDR3 is built from 12 residues. Trimming removed 5 bases from V and 1 base from J, with 2 bases in between. The germline gives CDR1 KGHDR, CDR2 SFDVKD. This chain's CDR3 is CATSASNQPQHF. The CDR3 region has the DNA TGTGCCACCAGTGCCAGCAATCAGCCCCAGCATTTT.

The rearrangement joins TRBV27 to TRBJ1-2, with a possible D match to TRBD1 (5 bases). Germline V gene lookup returns CDR1 MNHEY and CDR2 SMNVEV (reference sequence). V was shortened by 4 bases and J by 7 bases, with 16 bases between the two germline ends. The CDR3 covers 14 residues. CDR3 residues: CASSSTGTGSGYTF. The DNA of the CDR3 is TGTGCCAGCAGTTCAACCGGGACGGGGTCTGGCTACACCTTC.

The chain combines TRBV7-9 with TRBJ2-4, with D possibly matching TRBD1 (6 bases). The germline V gene encodes CDR1 SEHNR and CDR2 FQNEAQ (reference sequence). The CDR3 is made up of 16 amino acids. V lost 4 bases and J lost 6, with 19 bases in between. DNA of the CDR3: TGTGCCAGCAGCTCTCCCGCCGGAGGACAGAGAAACATTCAGTACTTC. Encoded protein: CASSSPAGGQRNIQYF.

There are many counts of this clonotype. The chain uses TRBV7-9 and TRBJ2-1; tentatively, D is TRBD2 (6 bases). The germline gives CDR1 SEHNR, CDR2 FQNEAQ (reference sequence). The CDR3 sequence is 13 residues long. Trimming removed 4 bases at V and 3 bases at J, with 7 bases between. CDR3 nucleotides: TGTGCCAGCAGCTCGGGACTCTACAATGAGCAGTTCTTC. The encoded protein is CASSSGLYNEQFF.

Many counts were recorded for this clonotype. The chain employs TRBV20-1 and TRBJ2-1; D gene unclear. The V and J ends lost 2 bases and 6 bases respectively, with 8 bases between them. The germline V gene encodes CDR1 DFQATT and CDR2 SNEGSKA (reference sequence). The CDR3 sequence is 12 residues long. The CDR3 sequence is CSARLSSNEQFF. CDR3 sequence (DNA): TGCAGTGCTAGATTATCCAGCAATGAGCAGTTCTTC.

The rearrangement links TRBV11-1 to TRBJ2-6; TRBD1 might be the D (6 bases). The CDR3 extends over 15 amino acids. CDR1 is SGHAT and CDR2 is FQDESV in the germline V gene (reference sequence). V lost 3 bases and J 4 bases, leaving 10 bases between the germline ends. The CDR3 nucleotides read TGTGCCAGCAGCTTTTACAGGGCCGGGGCCAACGTCCTGACTTTC. Its translation: CASSFYRAGANVLTF. Combining the CDR3 with reference TRBV11-1 and TRBJ2-6 gives the whole variable domain EAEVAQSPRYKITEKSQAVAFWCDPISGHATLYWYRQILGQGPELLVQFQDESVVDDSQLPKDRFSAERLKGVDSTLKIQPAELGDSAMYLCASSFYRAGANVLTFGAGSRLTVL.

This clonotype was seen only a few times. This rearrangement joins TRBV9 to TRBJ1-6; a weak D match, TRBD1 (6 bases). V was shortened by 2 bases and J by 5 bases, with 8 bases between the two germline ends. This CDR3 contains 14 residues. Germline CDR1 is SGDLS and CDR2 is YYNGEE. CDR3 sequence reads: CASSVGQNNSPLHF. The CDR3 DNA reads as TGTGCCAGCAGCGTTGGACAGAATAATTCACCCCTCCACTTT.

This clonotype has a handful of counts. The J gene is TRBJ1-2, the V gene TRBV20-1; 7 nucleotides agree with TRBD1. V lost 4 bases to trimming and J lost 3 bases; unmatched junction nucleotides: 8. The CDR3 runs 14 residues. Looked up from germline, CDR1 is DFQATT and CDR2 is SNEGSKA (reference sequence). For the CDR3, the DNA is TGCAGTGCTACGCCTCAGGGGGTGGACTATGGCTACACCTTC. Protein product: CSATPQGVDYGYTF.